This T cell receptor beta chain derives from a study of T cell responses to AZD1222 COVID-19 vaccine listed by TCRdb under 2021. About the full investigation: TCR sequencing covered 233 trial participants: nearly 210 given two doses of AZD1222 and about 26 given two doses of MenACWY control vaccine. Trial participants were enrolled by age into subgroups of 18-55, 56-69 and 70-plus years, and 148, 28 and 57 TCR-sequenced participants, respectively, were included in these subgroups. Beyond this particular receptor, the publication reports: In the small 56-69-year group, the increase in depth fell short of significance, most likely because of low power. Participants were mostly white British, with more females than males. The authors suggested clonal diversity may have been underestimated. No day 14 peak-response samples were available, so repertoires were characterized only after the peak T cell response. After two AZD1222 doses, both the breadth and the depth of spike-specific TCRs were significantly higher than at day 0 and than in MenACWY recipients. Reportedly, almost half of the unique spike-specific TCRs recognized epitopes lying outside the regions that are mutated in the B.1.351 and B.1.1.7 variants. CD4 TCRs associated with the vaccine covered the entire spike protein, and the dominant responses were in regions 160-218 and 743-854. Conclusions about previously exposed vaccinees are limited, since just six AZD1222 recipients were seropositive for SARS-CoV-2 at baseline.

The CDR3 regions of human TCRbeta chains were subjected to immunosequencing. On the authors' methods: Repertoire TCRs were checked for matches against a reference library of SARS-CoV-2-specific TCRs that had been generated using the MIRA antigen-specificity platform. Breadth meant the fraction of unique TCRs that were SARS-CoV-2-associated, whereas depth meant the fraction of total T cells that were SARS-CoV-2-associated. Using the MIRA data, each spike-specific TCR was assigned both to the spike region to which the TCR was reactive and to a CD4 or CD8 class. Log10-transformed breadth and depth values were compared by one-way ANOVA with Sidak's multiple comparisons tests. Sourced from immuneACCESS, this table was stored by TCRdb with only in-frame sequences that have V and J called. A share of the clones is absent; for the studies checked, an unresolved V gene accounts for under half, and the remainder has no known explanation. V and J calls and clone size are as listed in that table; D and trimming were resolved from the DNA. This sample gives approximately 79,000 clones in total; roughly 80% of them show up just once. The ten most abundant clones make up about 1.3% of the sample.

A note on this clone: Its specific antigen is unknown. No qualities accompany the bases; no much larger clone lies one base away.

The time point label, as the study defines it: about 28 days (+/-7) after the second vaccine dose. Because spike-specific TCR depth and breadth did not differ between the two schedules, AZD1222 recipients who got a second dose at roughly 4 weeks were pooled with those who got a second dose at roughly 12 weeks. Vaccinee samples were obtained from the UK trials COV001 and COV002, which included a single-blind randomized controlled phase 2/3 trial of AZD1222 (ChAdOx1 nCoV-19) in healthy adults. For TCRbeta chain sequencing, PBMC samples from trial participants were taken at day 0 and at day 28 after the second dose. This receptor was obtained from an adult who received the AZD1222 COVID-19 vaccine. The material sequenced was peripheral blood, taken 28 days after the second AZD1222 dose.

The bases read TGTGCCAGTAGAGAGACAGGGGGGAGCAATCAGCCCCAGCATTTT. Its coded protein is CASRETGGSNQPQHF. The sequence links TRBV19 to TRBJ1-5; 9 central nucleotides agree with TRBD1. V loses 6 bases at its end and J loses 1 base; junction bases beyond the gene matches: 4. CDR1 is given as LNHDA and CDR2 as SQIVND, both from the germline V gene (reference sequence). The CDR3 runs 15 residues from the cysteine to the phenylalanine. CDR3 DNA is the only sequence kept; it has 45 bases, read in frame from the first base.